These T cell receptor beta chains were read from a single sample in a study of blood T cells in healthy people across ages. TCRdb independently ran MiXCR on the 5' RACE reads; one entry per CDR3 protein. The sample consists of 800,000 or so distinct CDR3 sequences, roughly 25% of them appearing once. The same specimen was also included in a second study, on T cells of mothers and their children.

Sample: blood. Every receptor here comes from a boy between 10 and 17 years old in good health. CDR3s include the opening cysteine and the closing phenylalanine or tryptophan. The order of the fields is D gene, J gene, clone size, V gene, CDR3 DNA, CDR3 protein. A D gene is named only where the DNA matches it firmly. The size entry is marked missing in some rows and otherwise reads once, few, many or a size class.

. | TRBJ1-2 | few | TRBV20-1 | TGCAGTGCTAGGGTCTCCGACAGTTACTATGGCTACACCTTC | CSARVSDSYYGYTF
TRBD2 | TRBJ2-1 | . | TRBV29-1 | TGCAGCGTTTTGGGAGCGGGGCCGAGCTACAATGAGCAGTTCTTC | CSVLGAGPSYNEQFF
. | TRBJ1-1 | . | TRBV29-1 | TGCAGCGTTGGACGTGCGATGAACACTGAAGCTTTCTTT | CSVGRAMNTEAFF
. | TRBJ1-1 | . | TRBV25-1 | TGTGCCAGCAGCCCCGAGGGGCGGATTGAAGCTTTCTTT | CASSPEGRIEAFF
. | TRBJ2-5 | . | TRBV29-1 | TGCAGCGTTGAGGCCAGGGGTGTGGAGACCCAGTACTTC | CSVEARGVETQYF
TRBD1 | TRBJ2-7 | . | TRBV6-5 | TGTGCCAGCAGGATGGACAGGGGCGGCGAGCAGTACTTC | CASRMDRGGEQYF
. | TRBJ2-1 | . | TRBV29-1 | TGCAGCGTCCTCCCGATGGGCAGTACAAATGAGCAGTTCTTC | CSVLPMGSTNEQFF
TRBD2 | TRBJ2-7 | few | TRBV11-2 | TGTGCCAGCAGCTTAATGACTAGCGGGATCTACGAGCAGTACTTC | CASSLMTSGIYEQYF
. | TRBJ2-1 | few | TRBV6-2/TRBV6-3 | TGTGCCAGCAGTTACTTGGCGGTCAATGAGCAGTTCTTC | CASSYLAVNEQFF
TRBD1 | TRBJ1-2 | . | TRBV27 | TGTGCCAGCAGTTTCCTGGACAGGCGATGGTGTGGCTACACCTTC | CASSFLDRRWCGYTF
. | TRBJ2-7 | . | TRBV28 | TGTGCCAGCAGTCCCCTGCCCATCTACGAGCAGTACTTC | CASSPLPIYEQYF
TRBD2 | TRBJ2-2 | . | TRBV7-2 | TGTGCCAGCAGCTTAACTAGCGGGAGGTCAGGAACCGGGGAGCTGTTTTTT | CASSLTSGRSGTGELFF
. | TRBJ2-2 | . | TRBV5-1 | TGCGCCAGCAGCTTGAAGGCAGGGAACACCGGGGAGCTGTTTTTT | CASSLKAGNTGELFF
. | TRBJ2-1 | few | TRBV29-1 | TGCAGCGAGCTACTCCGGGACGGGCCCTACAATGAGCAGTTCTTC | CSELLRDGPYNEQFF
. | TRBJ2-3 | . | TRBV29-1 | TGCAGCGTTGAAGATAGTGCTAGATTCGCGGATACGCAGTATTTT | CSVEDSARFADTQYF
. | TRBJ1-6 | . | TRBV27 | TGTGCCAGCAAACCCGAGTTGAATTCACCCCTCCACTTT | CASKPELNSPLHF
TRBD1 | TRBJ2-5 | few | TRBV7-9 | TGTGCCAGCAGCTCCCCGGACAGGGGTCGGGAGACCCAGTACTTC | CASSSPDRGRETQYF
TRBD2 | TRBJ2-1 | . | TRBV5-1 | TGCGCCAGCAGCTTGAGGGGACTAGCGGGGAACAATGAGCAGTTCTTC | CASSLRGLAGNNEQFF
. | TRBJ1-1 | . | TRBV5-1 | TGCGCCAGCAGCTTAGATGGACAGACGAACACTGAAGCTTTCTTT | CASSLDGQTNTEAFF
. | TRBJ2-1 | once | TRBV14 | TGTGCCAGCAGACCGGGCGGGGGCTCAAGTGAGCAGTTCTTC | CASRPGGGSSEQFF
. | TRBJ2-5 | . | TRBV11-2 | TGTGCCAGCCGCTACGAGCCGGACTACCAAGAGACCCAGTACTTC | CASRYEPDYQETQYF
. | TRBJ2-7 | . | TRBV6-5 | TGTGCCAGCCGCGCCGGGGCAAGCGAGCAGTACTTC | CASRAGASEQYF
TRBD1 | TRBJ1-2 | . | TRBV11-2 | TGTGCCAGCAGCTTAGGGACAGGGGTATACTATGGCTACACCTTC | CASSLGTGVYYGYTF
. | TRBJ2-4 | few | TRBV2 | TGTGCCAGCAGCCCAGGACTGTCCCCCTCTTGGCAAAACATTCAGTACTTC | CASSPGLSPSWQNIQYF
TRBD2 | TRBJ2-1 | few | TRBV13 | TGTGCCAGCCTGGCGGGGGGCGGGTCAAATGAGCAGTTCTTC | CASLAGGGSNEQFF
TRBD2 | TRBJ2-1 | . | TRBV28 | TGTGCCAGCAGTCTGATATCGGGACTAGCGGGGGCTAATGAGCAGTTCTTC | CASSLISGLAGANEQFF
TRBD2 | TRBJ2-7 | few | TRBV9 | TGTGCCAGCAGCGTAGGGCTAGCGGGGGTCCAATACGAGCAGTACTTC | CASSVGLAGVQYEQYF
TRBD1 | TRBJ2-3 | few | TRBV11-1 | TGTGCCAGCAGCTTAGCCCCACAGGGGACCAATACGCAGTATTTT | CASSLAPQGTNTQYF
. | TRBJ2-2 | few | TRBV5-1 | TGCGCCAGCAGCCCCGGCTACAGCGGGGAGCTGTTTTTT | CASSPGYSGELFF
. | TRBJ2-5 | few | TRBV7-2 | TGTGCCAGCAGCTTAGATGGACAGAAGAAAGAGGCCCAGTACTTC | CASSLDGQKKEAQYF
. | TRBJ1-6 | . | TRBV28 | TGTGCCAGCAGTTCCCATCTATATAATTCACCCCTCCACTTT | CASSSHLYNSPLHF
. | TRBJ2-1 | . | TRBV12-3/TRBV12-4 | TGTGCCAGCAGTTTCCCCCGTGCGGGGAACAATGAGCAGTTCTTC | CASSFPRAGNNEQFF
TRBD1 | TRBJ1-3 | . | TRBV20-1 | TGCAGTGCTAGTAAGGGGGCGGCTGGAAACACCATATATTTT | CSASKGAAGNTIYF
TRBD1 | TRBJ1-4 | . | TRBV7-9 | TGTGCCAGCAGCGGCAGGACAGGGGCCGAAAAACTGTTTTTT | CASSGRTGAEKLFF
. | TRBJ2-5 | few | TRBV7-8 | TGTGCCTGCAGCTCTGAAGAGACCCAGTACTTC | CACSSEETQYF
TRBD1 | TRBJ2-5 | . | TRBV10-3 | TGTGCCATCAGTGAAGGGGACAGACCACAAGAGACCCAGTACTTC | CAISEGDRPQETQYF
. | TRBJ1-2 | few | TRBV5-1 | TGCGCCAGCAGCGCGGGGGCAGGGAGCTACTATGGCTACACCTTC | CASSAGAGSYYGYTF
. | TRBJ2-7 | few | TRBV7-2 | TGTGCCAACTACGGCGAGCAGTACTTC | CANYGEQYF
. | TRBJ2-2 | . | TRBV11-1 | TGTGCCAGCAGCTTAGACAGTTCCTGGGAGCTGTTTTTT | CASSLDSSWELFF
. | TRBJ2-3 | once | TRBV27 | TGTGCCAGCAGTCCAATTTTGAGGGGCACACGGGATACGCAGTATTTT | CASSPILRGTRDTQYF
. | TRBJ2-7 | once | TRBV6-2/TRBV6-3 | TGTGCCAGCAGTTACGGCAGCGGACGAGCCTACGAGCAGTACTTC | CASSYGSGRAYEQYF
. | TRBJ2-7 | . | TRBV21-1 | TGTGCCAGCCAGGGGTGGGGCAGAGCGAGAGGCGAGCAGTACTTC | CASQGWGRARGEQYF
TRBD2 | TRBJ2-3 | few | TRBV27 | TGTGCCAGCAGCCCCCTCGTCGGGAGGGCCGCAGATACGCAGTATTTT | CASSPLVGRAADTQYF
TRBD2 | TRBJ2-1 | few | TRBV15 | TGTGCCACCAGCAGACCTCCAAACAAACTAGCGGGCCGTTTCGATGAGCAGTTCTTC | CATSRPPNKLAGRFDEQFF
. | TRBJ2-2 | few | TRBV4-1 | TGCGCCAGCAGCCACGTCGGGGGGAACACCGGGGAGCTGTTTTTT | CASSHVGGNTGELFF
. | TRBJ2-1 | . | TRBV28 | TGTGCCAGCAGTTTAGGGGGTTTCGGGGGTTACAATGAGCAGTTCTTC | CASSLGGFGGYNEQFF
. | TRBJ1-4 | . | TRBV12-3/TRBV12-4 | TGTGCCAGCAATACAGGGCCCGCACCCAAACTGTTTTTT | CASNTGPAPKLFF
. | TRBJ2-1 | many | TRBV20-1 | TGCAGTGCTTTGAAGTCATGGTGGGGGACCTACAATGAGCAGTTCTTC | CSALKSWWGTYNEQFF
. | TRBJ1-1 | few | TRBV4-3 | TGCGCCAGCAGCCGAGCTCAGGACACTGAAGCTTTCTTT | CASSRAQDTEAFF
. | TRBJ2-5 | few | TRBV7-2 | TGTGCCAGCAGCTTGGGACACTCCGGGGAGGCCCAGTACTTC | CASSLGHSGEAQYF
. | TRBJ1-1 | few | TRBV12-3/TRBV12-4 | TGTGCCAGCAGCCTGGGCGGGGGGCTTTCTGAAGCTTTCTTT | CASSLGGGLSEAFF
TRBD2 | TRBJ2-1 | many | TRBV7-9 | TGTGCCAGCAGCTTTGGGCTAGCGGGAGGAGGGGAGCAGTTCTTC | CASSFGLAGGGEQFF
TRBD1 | TRBJ2-7 | few | TRBV4-1 | TGCGCCAGCAGCCAAAGGGTGGGGACAGTGGATTACGAGCAGTACTTC | CASSQRVGTVDYEQYF
. | TRBJ2-7 | few | TRBV9 | TGTGCCAGCAGCGTAGCAGTGGGCTACGAGCAGTACTTC | CASSVAVGYEQYF
. | TRBJ1-5 | . | TRBV20-1 | TGCAGTGCCAGAGTAAAGGACAGTCTGTTGAGCAATCAGCCCCAGCATTTT | CSARVKDSLLSNQPQHF
TRBD1 | TRBJ2-7 | . | TRBV11-2 | TGTGCCAGCAGCTTAGAACAACCACGGTCTCGACAGGGCGAGCAGTACTTC | CASSLEQPRSRQGEQYF